This is a list of T cell receptor beta chains from one sample in a study of blood T cell repertoires in COVID-19. Data came from immunoSEQ multiplex PCR; TCRdb stores just in-frame clones and leaves some out. This table holds 360,000 or so clones, roughly 90% found once. Source material: PBMCs or T cells enriched from blood (not recorded which). Receptors were obtained from a woman under 40 who had recovered from COVID-19. CDR3s include the opening cysteine and the closing phenylalanine or tryptophan. D genes are given only for firm matches.

D: TRBD1; length: 13; J: TRBJ1-2; V: TRBV7-9; CDR3: CASSPTGTYGYTF
D: TRBD2; length: 14; J: TRBJ2-7; V: TRBV7-9; CDR3: CASSFPRLAGEQYF
D: TRBD1; length: 13; J: TRBJ2-4; V: TRBV5-6; CDR3: CASSQGVGNIQYF
D: TRBD1; length: 16; J: TRBJ2-6; V: TRBV14; CDR3: CASSQWTGTGANVLTF
D: NA; length: 14; J: TRBJ1-5; V: TRBV2; CDR3: CASNLQGANQPQHF
D: TRBD1; length: 15; J: TRBJ1-4; V: TRBV13; CDR3: CASSQDRAINEKLFF
D: NA; length: 17; J: TRBJ2-4; V: TRBV23-1; CDR3: CASSHYSRVSAKNIQYF
D: TRBD1; length: 13; J: TRBJ1-1; V: TRBV5-1; CDR3: CASSRTGDTEAFF
D: TRBD2; length: 16; J: TRBJ2-2; V: TRBV3-1/TRBV3-2; CDR3: CASSQGLAGGSRELFF
D: NA; length: 12; J: TRBJ1-2; V: TRBV30; CDR3: CAWSGGSYGYTF
D: TRBD1; length: 15; J: TRBJ2-7; V: TRBV5-6; CDR3: CASSLLGQGVYEQYF
D: TRBD1; length: 14; J: TRBJ1-1; V: TRBV27; CDR3: CASSRTGAITEAFF
D: NA; length: 15; J: TRBJ1-2; V: TRBV24-1; CDR3: CATSDLRLRFYGYTF
D: NA; length: 15; J: TRBJ2-6; V: TRBV6-5; CDR3: CASSPTNAGANVLTF
D: NA; length: 15; J: TRBJ2-7; V: TRBV13; CDR3: CASSLGTGVSYEQYF
D: TRBD1; length: 16; J: TRBJ1-1; V: TRBV6-6; CDR3: CASSYPTGVGNTEAFF
D: NA; length: 13; J: TRBJ2-5; V: TRBV27; CDR3: CASSLALQETQYF
D: NA; length: 14; J: TRBJ2-7; V: TRBV5-1; CDR3: CASSLLADTYEQYF
D: NA; length: 14; J: TRBJ1-1; V: TRBV12-1; CDR3: CASSSPDRALEAFF
D: TRBD2; length: 16; J: TRBJ2-7; V: TRBV6-1; CDR3: CASSVLASGPTYEQYF
D: NA; length: 16; J: TRBJ2-7; V: TRBV19; CDR3: CASSPRGAGDFYEQYF
D: NA; length: 13; J: TRBJ1-6; V: TRBV27; CDR3: CASSFQGGSPLHF
D: TRBD1; length: 13; J: TRBJ2-7; V: TRBV7-9; CDR3: CASSWTGAYEQYF
D: NA; length: 15; J: TRBJ1-1; V: TRBV19; CDR3: CASSIFLDSYTEAFF
D: NA; length: 14; J: TRBJ2-7; V: TRBV29-1; CDR3: CSAWRAGPTYEQYF
D: TRBD2; length: 13; J: TRBJ2-7; V: TRBV10-3; CDR3: CAISPPAGIEQYF
D: NA; length: 15; J: TRBJ1-4; V: TRBV28; CDR3: CASRDGEPTNEKLFF
D: TRBD2; length: 15; J: TRBJ2-5; V: TRBV5-6; CDR3: CASSSLASGSETQYF
D: NA; length: 12; J: TRBJ1-4; V: TRBV11-2; CDR3: CASQGPNEKLFF
D: NA; length: 15; J: TRBJ1-5; V: TRBV19; CDR3: CATQDSRYSNQPQHF
D: TRBD2; length: 17; J: TRBJ2-1; V: TRBV3-1/TRBV3-2; CDR3: CASSQETGLAAYNEQFF
D: NA; length: 13; J: TRBJ2-1; V: TRBV29-1; CDR3: CSVDGRHSNEQFF
D: TRBD2; length: 17; J: TRBJ2-1; V: TRBV11-3; CDR3: CASSSRSSGGGNNEQFF
D: TRBD1; length: 15; J: TRBJ1-1; V: TRBV11-3; CDR3: CASSSSGTANTEAFF
D: NA; length: 13; J: TRBJ1-3; V: TRBV7-2; CDR3: CASSLRDGNTIYF
D: TRBD1; length: 15; J: TRBJ2-3; V: TRBV7-9; CDR3: CASSLATGGPDTQYF
D: NA; length: 17; J: TRBJ1-4; V: TRBV5-5; CDR3: CASGLYYNTPTNEKLFF
D: TRBD1; length: 17; J: TRBJ1-2; V: TRBV23-1; CDR3: CASSHYGQGAFNYGYTF
D: NA; length: 13; J: TRBJ2-1; V: TRBV28; CDR3: CASFSTLTNEQFF
D: NA; length: 16; J: TRBJ1-4; V: TRBV28; CDR3: CASSLRRTTMARELFF
D: NA; length: 11; J: TRBJ2-7; V: TRBV2; CDR3: CASRDSYEQYF
D: NA; length: 13; J: TRBJ2-7; V: TRBV5-1; CDR3: CASRTRTDYEQYF
D: NA; length: 16; J: TRBJ1-1; V: TRBV6-5; CDR3: CASSYSSRGMNTEAFF
D: NA; length: 15; J: TRBJ1-1; V: TRBV7-6; CDR3: CASSLALQGATEAFF
D: TRBD1; length: 17; J: TRBJ1-2; V: TRBV19; CDR3: CASSPLAQGAVLYGYTF
D: TRBD1; length: 13; J: TRBJ1-2; V: TRBV29-1; CDR3: CSVEMDRNYGYTF
D: TRBD1; length: 15; J: TRBJ2-7; V: TRBV2; CDR3: CASSEAGTGRVWQYF
D: TRBD1; length: 15; J: TRBJ2-1; V: TRBV6-5; CDR3: CASSSTPTGMAEQFF
D: TRBD2; length: 17; J: TRBJ2-5; V: TRBV5-1; CDR3: CASSPRRAGGLIETQYF
D: NA; length: 12; J: TRBJ1-2; V: TRBV12-3/TRBV12-4; CDR3: CASSRYNYGYTF
D: TRBD1; length: 13; J: TRBJ1-2; V: TRBV24-1; CDR3: CATRMTGEGGYTF
D: NA; length: 12; J: TRBJ1-2; V: TRBV29-1; CDR3: CSAGVSNYGYTF
D: TRBD2; length: 14; J: TRBJ2-1; V: TRBV29-1; CDR3: CSAQIAGGPVEQFF
D: NA; length: 13; J: TRBJ1-1; V: TRBV10-3; CDR3: CAISDTGHTEAFF
D: NA; length: 18; J: TRBJ2-2; V: TRBV24-1; CDR3: CATSDSRWSTRRTGELFF
D: NA; length: 15; J: TRBJ1-2; V: TRBV4-3; CDR3: CASSQEPVLNYGYTF
D: TRBD1; length: 14; J: TRBJ1-4; V: TRBV2; CDR3: CASSTGARDEKLFF
D: TRBD2; length: 17; J: TRBJ2-1; V: TRBV30; CDR3: CAWDRFGGRGVMDEQFF
D: NA; length: 16; J: TRBJ1-1; V: TRBV4-1; CDR3: CASSQVPSAPGTEAFF
D: TRBD2; length: 14; J: TRBJ2-7; V: TRBV9; CDR3: CASSVGTSGYEQYF